This T cell receptor beta chain was found in a study of cytomegalovirus exposure and HLA in healthy donors. PCR involved 60 Vbeta and 13 Jbeta primers. The repertoire was sequenced with immunoSEQ multiplex PCR; TCRdb's copy has only in-frame clones and lacks some. This sample has roughly 69,000 clones, with 73% found just once. Germline V gene data show CDR1 as SGDLS and CDR2 as YYNGEE. V trimming: 4 bases; J trimming: 6 bases; junction bases outside the gene matches: 14. CDR3 length: 17 residues. The origin of this receptor is a man aged 50 to 59 in good health and CMV-seronegative. Specimen: PBMCs. V gene TRBV9 combines with J gene TRBJ2-1; the match to TRBD2 covers 9 bases. CDR3 sequence reads: CASSRQAGGLGGNEQFF. The DNA of the CDR3 is TGTGCCAGCAGCCGACAAGCGGGGGGCCTCGGGGGCAATGAGCAGTTCTTC.